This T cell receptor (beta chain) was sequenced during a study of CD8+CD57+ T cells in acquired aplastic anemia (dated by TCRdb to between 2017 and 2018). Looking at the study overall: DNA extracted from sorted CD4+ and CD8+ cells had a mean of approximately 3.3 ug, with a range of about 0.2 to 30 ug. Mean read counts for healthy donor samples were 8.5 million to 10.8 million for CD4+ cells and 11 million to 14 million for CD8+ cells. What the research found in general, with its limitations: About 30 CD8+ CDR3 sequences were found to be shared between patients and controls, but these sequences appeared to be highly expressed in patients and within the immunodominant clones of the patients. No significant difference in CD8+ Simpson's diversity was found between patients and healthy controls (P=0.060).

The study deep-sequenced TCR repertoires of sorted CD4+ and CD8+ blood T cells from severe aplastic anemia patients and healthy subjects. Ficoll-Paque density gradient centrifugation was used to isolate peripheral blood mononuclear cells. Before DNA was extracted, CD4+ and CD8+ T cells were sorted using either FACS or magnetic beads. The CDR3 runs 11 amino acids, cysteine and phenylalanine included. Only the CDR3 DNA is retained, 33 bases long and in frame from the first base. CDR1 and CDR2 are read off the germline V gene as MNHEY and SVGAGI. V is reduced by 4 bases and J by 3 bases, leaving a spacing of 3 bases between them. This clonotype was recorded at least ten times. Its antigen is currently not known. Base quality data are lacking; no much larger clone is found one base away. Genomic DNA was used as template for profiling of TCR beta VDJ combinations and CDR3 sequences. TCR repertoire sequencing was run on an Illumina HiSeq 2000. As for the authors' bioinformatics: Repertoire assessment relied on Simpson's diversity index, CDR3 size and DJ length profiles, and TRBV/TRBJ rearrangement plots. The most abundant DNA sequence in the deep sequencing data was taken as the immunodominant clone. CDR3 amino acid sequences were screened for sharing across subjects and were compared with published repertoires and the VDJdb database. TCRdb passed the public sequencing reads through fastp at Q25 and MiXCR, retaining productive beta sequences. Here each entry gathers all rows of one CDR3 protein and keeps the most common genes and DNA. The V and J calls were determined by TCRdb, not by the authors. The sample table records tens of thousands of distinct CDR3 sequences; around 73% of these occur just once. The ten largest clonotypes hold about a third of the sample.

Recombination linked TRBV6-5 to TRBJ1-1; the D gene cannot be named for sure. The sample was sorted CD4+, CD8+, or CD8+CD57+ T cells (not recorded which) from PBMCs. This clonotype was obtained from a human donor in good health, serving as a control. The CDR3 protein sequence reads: CASSLDTEAFF. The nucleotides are TGTGCCAGCAGTTTGGACACTGAAGCTTTCTTT.